The 19 T cell receptor beta chains reported below all come from one sample, sequenced in a study of blood T cell repertoires in COVID-19. Sequencing was performed with immunoSEQ multiplex PCR; in TCRdb, only in-frame clones are kept and a portion is missing. The sample lists about 50,000 clones, just over 85% seen once, with about 4.2% in the top ten. The specimen sequenced was peripheral blood. The receptors shown here come from an elderly man with active COVID-19.

The chain carries TRBV7-9 and TRBJ2-1; TRBD2 matches 7 bases. CDR3 length: 12 amino acids. CDR1 and CDR2 from the germline V gene are SEHNR and FQNEAQ (reference sequence). V gave up 5 bases and J gave up 9 bases; unmatched junction bases: 4. CDR3 DNA: TGTGCCAGCAGCCGGGACTATGCTGAGCAGTTCTTC. Residues: CASSRDYAEQFF. Full variable domain (missing parts from reference TRBV7-9 and TRBJ2-1): DTGVSQNPRHKITKRGQNVTFRCDPISEHNRLYWYRQTLGQGPEFLTYFQNEAQLEKSRLLSDRFSAERPKGSFSTLEIQRTEQGDSAMYLCASSRDYAEQFFGPGTRLTVL.

This clone was observed a handful of times. The V gene is TRBV19, the J gene TRBJ2-6, with D perhaps matching TRBD1 (8 bases). Trimming cost V 3 bases and J 0 bases, with 18 bases left between them. The CDR3 runs 19 residues. Germline CDR1 and CDR2: LNHDA and SQIVND (reference sequence). CDR3 nucleotides: TGTGCCAGTAGTATGCTCAGCGGGACAGGCAACTCTGGGGCCAACGTCCTGACTTTC. This translates into CASSMLSGTGNSGANVLTF.

This rearrangement joins TRBV19 to TRBJ1-1, with TRBD1 as a possible D gene (5 bases). This CDR3 has 14 amino acids. Germline V gene sequence: CDR1 LNHDA, CDR2 SQIVND (reference sequence). V lost 2 bases and J lost 7, with 14 bases in between. The CDR3 sequence is CASSIQGSGDEAFF. CDR3 DNA: TGTGCCAGTAGTATACAGGGATCTGGGGATGAAGCTTTCTTT. The full variable domain, in which reference TRBV19 and TRBJ1-1 provide the parts outside the CDR3, is DGGITQSPKYLFRKEGQNVTLSCEQNLNHDAMYWYRQDPGQGLRLIYYSQIVNDFQKGDIAEGYSVSREKKESFPLTVTSAQKNPTAFYLCASSIQGSGDEAFFGQGTRLTVV.

The chain carries TRBV11-2 and TRBJ1-1; no clear D gene. This CDR3 spans 13 amino acids. Between the trimmed V and J ends, which lost 4 bases and 2 bases, there was a span of 8 bases. CDR1 is SGHAT and CDR2 is FQNNGV in the germline V gene. CDR3 region: CASSSGVNTEAFF. CDR3 DNA: TGTGCCAGCAGCTCCGGAGTAAACACTGAAGCTTTCTTT.

V usage is TRBV4-3 and J usage is TRBJ1-2; TRBD1 matches 8 bases. Losses at the gene ends were 1 base for V and 2 bases for J; bases not matched to a gene: 3. The CDR3 contains 15 residues. Germline V gene lookup returns CDR1 LGHNA and CDR2 YSLEER. CDR3 sequence reads: CASSQGQGTNYGYTF. DNA of the CDR3: TGCGCCAGCAGCCAAGGACAGGGGACCAACTATGGCTACACCTTC.

CDR3 sequence: CASSSRDRSGYGYTF. DNA of the CDR3: TGTGCCAGCAGCTCAAGGGACAGGTCTGGCTATGGCTACACCTTC. This chain links TRBV3-1 (or the pseudogene TRBV3-2) with TRBJ1-2; 8 bases are a match to TRBD1. Per the germline V gene, CDR1 is LGHDT and CDR2 is YNNKEL (reference sequence). V gave up 5 bases and J gave up 4 bases; unmatched junction bases: 9. The CDR3 is made up of 15 amino acids.

This clone was counted between two and nine times. This chain uses TRBV7-2 with TRBJ2-7; possible D gene TRBD1, 6 bases. The germline V gene has CDR1 SGHTA and CDR2 FQGNSA. Deletions cut 5 bases from V and 4 bases from J, with 18 bases between. This CDR3 spans 15 amino acids. The CDR3 DNA reads TGTGCCAGCAGCCTCCTCAGGGGAGAGGGATACGAGCAGTACTTC. It encodes CASSLLRGEGYEQYF.

This clone was counted a few times. The chain links TRBV25-1 to TRBJ2-3, with a tentative D call TRBD2 (7 bases). This CDR3 has 15 amino acids. V gave up 5 bases and J gave up 2 bases, with 14 bases separating them. Looked up from germline, CDR1 is MGHDK and CDR2 is SYGVNS. The CDR3 region is CASSFAGAITDTQYF. CDR3 DNA: TGTGCCAGCAGTTTTGCGGGGGCTATCACAGATACGCAGTATTTT.

In nucleotides, the CDR3 is TGTGCCAGCTCACCAGGGTACAGGGGGAGCTCCTACGAGCAGTACTTC. The encoded protein is CASSPGYRGSSYEQYF. The V and J genes are TRBV18 and TRBJ2-7; 8 nucleotides agree with TRBD1. The V segment lost 2 bases and the J segment 0 bases; nucleotides outside the gene matches: 6. Germline-derived CDR1 and CDR2 are KGHSH and LQKENI. The CDR3 is 16 residues long.

The chain employs TRBV7-9 and TRBJ1-4; no clear D gene. The germline V gene has CDR1 SEHNR and CDR2 FQNEAQ (reference sequence). Trimming shortened V by 1 base and J by 4 bases, and 7 bases separated the two germline ends. The CDR3 consists of 14 residues. The DNA of the CDR3 is TGTGCCAGCAGCTTAGGCGGGGATAATGAAAAACTGTTTTTT. Protein: CASSLGGDNEKLFF.

The genes are TRBV5-5 and TRBJ2-2, with 8 bases aligning to TRBD2. This CDR3 spans 14 amino acids. The germline CDR1 and CDR2 sequences are SGHKS and YYEKEE (reference sequence). With 6 bases clipped from V and 1 base from J, the junction kept 2 bases outside the gene matches. The CDR3 protein is CASIAGMNTGELFF. The CDR3 bases are TGTGCCAGCATAGCGGGAATGAACACCGGGGAGCTGTTTTTT.

The chain combines TRBV6-5 with TRBJ2-2; perhaps TRBD2 as D (6 bases). V shed 6 bases and J shed 2 bases, with 10 bases lying between them. The CDR3 has 14 amino acids. Per the germline V gene, CDR1 is MNHEY and CDR2 is SVGAGI. CDR3 in amino acids: CASRKEGNTGELFF. The CDR3 region has the DNA TGTGCCAGCAGAAAGGAGGGAAACACCGGGGAGCTGTTTTTT.

The chain combines TRBV18 with TRBJ1-1; no reliable D call. CDR3 size: 13 residues. V lost 3 bases and J lost 2, with 7 bases in between. From germline, CDR1 is KGHSH and CDR2 LQKENI. The CDR3 DNA is TGTGCCAGCTCACCCGAACAAAACACTGAAGCTTTCTTT. Protein product: CASSPEQNTEAFF.

This rearrangement joins TRBV5-5 to TRBJ2-4, with D uncertain. Trimming cost V 1 base and J 4 bases, with 6 bases left between them. CDR1 SGHKS and CDR2 YYEKEE come from the germline V gene (reference sequence). CDR3 length equals 13 residues. Written as DNA, the CDR3 is TGTGCCAGCAGCTTGTTCGAGAAAAACATTCAGTACTTC. The encoded protein is CASSLFEKNIQYF.

The V gene is TRBV4-3, the J gene TRBJ2-1; TRBD2 agrees at 10 bases. After removal of 4 bases from V and 4 bases from J, the junction contained 7 bases not matched to a gene. This CDR3 is 16 amino acids long. Germline CDR1 is LGHNA and CDR2 is YSLEER. In DNA form, the CDR3 reads TGCGCCAGCAGCCCTCTAGCGGGAGCGGGTTACAATGAGCAGTTCTTC. This sequence encodes CASSPLAGAGYNEQFF.

V and J are TRBV20-1 and TRBJ2-1; 10 nucleotides match TRBD2. The germline CDR1 and CDR2 sequences are DFQATT and SNEGSKA (reference sequence). With V trimmed by 3 bases and J by 3 bases, 8 bases remained unmatched. CDR3 length: 16 residues. The CDR3 sequence: CSASFQREGIYNEQFF. DNA of the CDR3: TGCAGTGCTAGTTTCCAGCGGGAGGGCATCTACAATGAGCAGTTCTTC.

The rearrangement joins TRBV25-1 to TRBJ2-1, with TRBD2 identical over 8 bases. From germline, CDR1 is MGHDK and CDR2 SYGVNS. The CDR3 totals 15 residues. Trimming at V came to 8 bases and at J to 1 base, leaving 7 bases not matched to a gene. CDR3 sequence reads: CASRREGRSYNEQFF. The CDR3 DNA reads as TGTGCCAGCCGCCGGGAGGGCCGATCCTACAATGAGCAGTTCTTC.

The chain recombines TRBV12-3 or TRBV12-4 with TRBJ1-3, with unresolved D. Trimming took 3 bases from V and 1 from J, leaving 4 bases between them. The CDR3 runs 13 residues. The CDR3 is CASSFQSGNTIYF. CDR3 sequence (DNA): TGTGCCAGCAGTTTTCAATCTGGAAACACCATATATTTT.

This rearrangement joins TRBV27 to TRBJ2-7; 7 bases agree with TRBD2. The CDR3 is made up of 14 amino acids. Germline-derived CDR1 and CDR2 are MNHEY and SMNVEV (reference sequence). V lost 4 bases to trimming and J lost 3 bases; unmatched junction nucleotides: 6. CDR3 nucleotide sequence: TGTGCCAGCAGTTCTCTCGGGACTAACTACGAGCAGTACTTC. Translated, it gives CASSSLGTNYEQYF.